Listed here are 7 T cell receptor beta chains from one sample, sequenced in a study of technical replicates of blood from several donors (dated by TCRdb to between 2016 and 2019). Library generation was performed with the immunoSEQ multiplex PCR assay. TCRdb obtained this table from immuneACCESS and retained in-frame rearrangements with V and J assigned. These tables miss some clones; where compared with another copy, unresolved V genes account for less than half of the shortfall, and the remainder is unexplained. The table for this sample lists fewer than 60,000 clones; 92% of them were counted only once. Clones ranked in the top ten supply about 4.3% of the sample. Sequencing was carried out using PBMCs. Receptors were obtained from a human donor in good health. Some clones in this sample may be carry-over from other donors' samples.

The chain uses TRBV7-2 and TRBJ2-7, with D possibly matching TRBD2 (5 bases). V lost 5 bases and J lost 0, with 11 bases in between. The CDR3 runs 14 residues. Germline V gives CDR1 SGHTA, CDR2 FQGNSA. The CDR3 sequence: CASSALGSSYEQYF. The CDR3 DNA is TGTGCCAGCAGCGCACTGGGGAGCTCCTACGAGCAGTACTTC.

This sequence joins TRBV6-6 and TRBJ2-3; D is perhaps TRBD2 (5 bases). Deletions cut 10 bases from V and 0 bases from J, with 17 bases between. Germline assignment: CDR1 MNHNY and CDR2 SVGAGI (reference sequence). CDR3 length: 15 amino acids. The CDR3 protein is CATSDGAESTDTQYF. CDR3 DNA: TGTGCCACCTCCGACGGAGCGGAGAGCACAGATACGCAGTATTTT.

The chain links TRBV9 to TRBJ2-3, with 8 bases matching TRBD2. The CDR3 is 18 residues long. V was clipped by 0 bases and J by 0 bases; unmatched bases: 9. Germline CDR1 reads SGDLS; CDR2 reads YYNGEE. CDR3 residues: CASSVAFSSGVSTDTQYF. CDR3 DNA sequence: TGTGCCAGCAGCGTAGCTTTTAGTAGCGGGGTTAGCACAGATACGCAGTATTTT.

This rearrangement joins TRBV4-2 to TRBJ1-5, with 9 bases aligning to TRBD1. The J segment lost 5 bases and the V segment lost 1 base, leaving 6 bases of the junction unmatched. Germline lookup yields CDR1 LGHNA and CDR2 YNFKEQ. This CDR3 is built from 16 residues. Here the CDR3 DNA reads TGTGCCAGCAGCCAAGGGGGGACAGGGTTTCATCAGCCCCAGCATTTT. Protein sequence: CASSQGGTGFHQPQHF.

The chain uses TRBV5-1 and TRBJ1-1; perhaps TRBD1 as D (6 bases). Germline CDR1 SGHRS, CDR2 YFSETQ. Trimming removed 3 bases from V and 4 bases from J, with 13 bases in between. CDR3 length equals 14 residues. The DNA for the CDR3 is TGCGCCAGCAGCTCAACAGGGCTGGGCACTGAAGCTTTCTTT. This sequence encodes CASSSTGLGTEAFF.

The chain is built from TRBV9 and TRBJ2-2; the match to TRBD1 covers 9 bases. The length of the CDR3 is 17 residues. CDR1 is SGDLS, CDR2 YYNGEE, per germline. With 0 bases clipped from V and 1 base from J, the junction kept 4 bases outside the gene matches. CDR3 loop: CASSVEGQGWNTGELFF. For the CDR3, the DNA is TGTGCCAGCAGCGTAGAAGGACAGGGGTGGAACACCGGGGAGCTGTTTTTT.

The CDR3 here is CASSQGQGIKTGFGYTF. The CDR3 coding sequence is TGTGCCAGCAGCCAAGGACAGGGGATAAAGACAGGGTTTGGCTACACCTTC. V is TRBV2 and J is TRBJ1-2; 9 nucleotides line up with TRBD1. This CDR3 region has 17 residues. The V and J ends lost 6 bases and 7 bases, in that order; junction bases with no gene match: 18. Per germline, CDR1 SNHLY and CDR2 FYNNEI.